The 22 T cell receptor beta chains reported below all come from one sample, sequenced in a study of T cell repertoires in cytomegalovirus infection. No antigen has been identified for these receptors. From the reads, TCRdb called clonotypes with MiXCR, one entry per CDR3 protein. Of fewer than 850,000 distinct CDR3 sequences detected, approximately 32% appear once; the ten largest clones hold around 13%. The starting material was cultured CD8+ T cells from PBMCs, obtained from culture after CMV antigen stimulation. The receptor source for this set is a human donor in good health (CMV status not recorded). Some clones in this sample may be carry-over from other donors' samples.

The rearrangement joins TRBV7-9 to TRBJ1-1, with D hard to call. The germline gives CDR1 SEHNR, CDR2 FQNEAQ (reference sequence). Trimming left V 5 bases short and J 4 bases short, with 14 bases between. The CDR3 extends over 14 amino acids. This CDR3 reads CASSPPGALTEAFF. CDR3 sequence (DNA): TGTGCCAGCAGCCCCCCGGGCGCACTCACTGAAGCTTTCTTT.

The rearrangement uses TRBV20-1 and TRBJ2-7, with 11 bases fitting TRBD2. The CDR3 sequence is 17 residues long. Trimming removed 0 bases from V and 4 bases from J; junction bases left unmatched: 11. Germline assignment: CDR1 DFQATT and CDR2 SNEGSKA (reference sequence). CDR3 residues: CSARDTPASGGLYEQYF. Written as DNA, the CDR3 is TGCAGTGCTAGAGATACACCCGCTAGCGGGGGGCTTTACGAGCAGTACTTC.

V and J are TRBV29-1 and TRBJ2-1; 16 bases align to TRBD2. Germline CDR1 and CDR2: SQVTM and ANQGSEA. The CDR3 loop spans 17 amino acids. The ends lost 3 bases at V and 8 bases at J; junction bases unmatched: 10. CDR3 DNA sequence: TGCAGCGTTGATGGGACTAGCGGGGGGGTTTCTGGCCATGAGCAGTTCTTC. This translates into CSVDGTSGGVSGHEQFF.

This clonotype was found once. V is TRBV19 and J is TRBJ1-5; 8 bases agree with TRBD1. Germline CDR1 and CDR2: LNHDA and SQIVND (reference sequence). The CDR3 extends over 14 amino acids. J was trimmed by 5 bases and V by 4 bases; bases with no gene match: 4. CDR3 in DNA: TGTGCCAGTAGTAGAGGCAGGGGGCATCAGCCCCAGCATTTT. Its protein product is CASSRGRGHQPQHF.

V usage is TRBV9 and J usage is TRBJ1-6; D is ambiguous. This CDR3 comprises 18 residues. The germline V gene encodes CDR1 SGDLS and CDR2 YYNGEE. The V gene lost 0 bases and the J gene lost 7 bases, with 20 bases spanning the gap. CDR3 bases: TGTGCCAGCAGCGTAGAGGAGGGAAAAGGGCGGATGAATTCACCCCTCCACTTT. This codes for CASSVEEGKGRMNSPLHF. Looking up the rest from reference TRBV9 and TRBJ1-6 gives the full variable domain: DSGVTQTPKHLITATGQRVTLRCSPRSGDLSVYWYQQSLDQGLQFLIQYYNGEERAKGNILERFSAQQFPDLHSELNLSSLELGDSALYFCASSVEEGKGRMNSPLHFGNGTRLTVT.

V is TRBV7-6 and J is TRBJ2-3; a weak D match, TRBD1 (6 bases). V lost 4 bases to trimming and J lost 0 bases, with 17 bases between them. Germline lookup yields CDR1 SGHVS and CDR2 FNYEAQ. The CDR3 loop spans 17 amino acids. CDR3 sequence reads: CASSSPGQLLSTDTQYF. The CDR3 bases are TGTGCCAGCAGCTCACCGGGACAACTCCTCAGCACAGATACGCAGTATTTT.

The chain has TRBV2 and TRBJ2-1; D tentatively fits TRBD1 or TRBD2 (6 bases each). Trimming removed 6 bases at V and 5 bases at J, with 14 bases between. The germline gives CDR1 SNHLY, CDR2 FYNNEI. The CDR3 is made up of 14 amino acids. CDR3 coding DNA: TGTGCCAGCAGGCTAGGGGGGACGGACAATGAGCAGTTCTTC. It codes for CASRLGGTDNEQFF.

This clonotype was observed a few times. The genes are TRBV7-9 and TRBJ1-1; 8 nucleotides agree with TRBD1. The CDR3 has 15 residues. Trimming took 4 bases from V and 6 from J; bases not matched to a gene: 10. Germline values: CDR1 SEHNR, CDR2 FQNEAQ (reference sequence). The CDR3 reads CASSSGDRSGPEAFF. CDR3 bases: TGTGCCAGCAGCTCGGGGGACAGGAGTGGCCCTGAAGCTTTCTTT.

This clonotype was counted a few times. The chain recombines TRBV9 with TRBJ2-3; 11 bases line up with TRBD2. The V gene end was trimmed by 3 bases and the J gene end by 0 bases; junction bases not matched to a gene: 6. Germline CDR1 is SGDLS and CDR2 is YYNGEE. The CDR3 covers 17 residues. CDR3 nucleotide sequence: TGTGCCAGCAGCGACCGACTAGCGGGACCTAGCACAGATACGCAGTATTTT. As protein: CASSDRLAGPSTDTQYF.

This clonotype has more than one count but fewer than ten. This chain links TRBV10-3 with TRBJ2-1, with 10 nucleotides matching TRBD2. Germline CDR1 ENHRY, CDR2 SYGVKD. The CDR3 length is 15 residues. Germline trimming cut 2 bases from V and 8 bases from J; bases unmatched to any gene: 6. The CDR3 reads CAISEGAGGRDEQFF. Written as DNA, the CDR3 is TGTGCCATCAGTGAGGGAGCGGGGGGGCGCGATGAGCAGTTCTTC.

The J gene is TRBJ2-1, the V gene TRBV2; 11 bases align to TRBD2. V lost 6 bases and J lost 8; bases outside the gene matches: 6. Germline V CDR1 and CDR2: SNHLY, FYNNEI. The CDR3 length is 14 residues. The CDR3 region has the DNA TGTGCCAGCAGATATAGCGGGGGGGGAGATGAGCAGTTCTTC. Residues: CASRYSGGGDEQFF.

This clonotype was found a few times. V and J are TRBV12-3 or TRBV12-4 and TRBJ2-5, with D possibly matching TRBD2 (6 bases). V dropped 3 bases and J dropped 5 bases, with 10 bases sitting between them. This CDR3 is built from 13 residues. The CDR3 protein is CASSLTRAETQYF. Here the CDR3 DNA reads TGTGCCAGCAGTTTGACTAGAGCCGAGACCCAGTACTTC.

This chain connects TRBV7-2 to TRBJ1-2; perhaps TRBD1 as D (5 bases). Germline CDR1 SGHTA, CDR2 FQGNSA. The ends were cut back, 1 base at V and 6 bases at J, with 18 bases in the middle. The CDR3 spans 16 residues. CDR3 in amino acids: CASSLGLRRGGNGYTF. The CDR3 DNA is TGTGCCAGCAGCTTAGGTTTAAGGAGGGGAGGGAATGGCTACACCTTC.

This rearrangement joins TRBV11-3 to TRBJ2-7; D gene ambiguous. The CDR3 is made up of 16 amino acids. Germline V gives CDR1 SGHNT, CDR2 YENEEA. V lost 4 bases and J lost 0, with 16 bases in between. The CDR3 protein is CASSSELTVSSYEQYV. The CDR3, as DNA: TGTGCCAGCAGCTCGGAGTTGACGGTAAGCTCCTACGAGCAGTACGTC.

The chain is built from TRBV6-5 and TRBJ1-1; 7 bases agree with TRBD1. V dropped 0 bases and J dropped 8; count of bases not matched to a gene: 21. This CDR3 contains 19 residues. Germline values: CDR1 MNHEY, CDR2 SVGAGI. Here the CDR3 reads CASSYSTLWTGPVGVEAFF. CDR3 bases: TGTGCCAGCAGTTACTCCACTCTCTGGACAGGCCCCGTGGGAGTAGAAGCTTTCTTT.

This chain connects TRBV2 to TRBJ2-5; 11 bases agree with TRBD1. The V gene's germline CDR1 is SNHLY and CDR2 FYNNEI. With V trimmed by 6 bases and J by 4 bases, 4 bases remained unmatched. CDR3 length equals 14 residues. CDR3 sequence reads: CASSGQGARETQYF. In DNA, the CDR3 is TGTGCCAGCAGCGGACAGGGGGCAAGAGAGACCCAGTACTTC.

This clonotype was seen a handful of times. The V gene is TRBV7-9, the J gene TRBJ2-1; D tentatively fits TRBD1 or TRBD2 (5 bases each). Germline loops: CDR1 SEHNR, CDR2 FQNEAQ (reference sequence). The germline V and J ends were trimmed by 0 bases and 0 bases, with 15 bases remaining between them. The CDR3 has 18 amino acids. CDR3 nucleotide sequence: TGTGCCAGCAGCTTAGCGGGTTGGGACCAGAGCTCCTACAATGAGCAGTTCTTC. Translation: CASSLAGWDQSSYNEQFF.

The CDR3 nucleotides are TGTGCTAGTGGTGCCGGGGGCCGGCCCTACGAGCAGTACTTC. Translation gives CASGAGGRPYEQYF. V gene TRBV12-5 combines with J gene TRBJ2-7, with D perhaps matching TRBD1 or TRBD2 (6 bases each). V dropped 5 bases and J dropped 2 bases, with 13 bases sitting between them. This CDR3 has 14 residues. CDR1 is LGHNT, CDR2 FRNRAP, per germline.

This sequence joins TRBV27 and TRBJ1-2; D may be TRBD1 (5 bases). There are 15 residues in the CDR3. V was trimmed by 2 bases and J by 14 bases, leaving 24 bases between them. Germline V CDR1 and CDR2: MNHEY, SMNVEV (reference sequence). The CDR3 loop reads CASSLITGPRDYMTF. CDR3 DNA: TGTGCCAGCAGTTTAATAACAGGTCCCAGGGACTACATGACCTTC.

J is TRBJ1-2 and V is TRBV6-5; no clear D. Trimming removed 5 bases from V and 3 bases from J, with 10 bases in between. The CDR3 consists of 13 residues. The germline V gene has CDR1 MNHEY and CDR2 SVGAGI. CDR3 DNA sequence: TGTGCCAGCAGTGACGTGTCCTACTATGGCTACACCTTC. Protein product: CASSDVSYYGYTF.

The rearrangement links TRBV28 to TRBJ2-3, with 8 bases aligning to TRBD2. V lost 6 bases and J lost 3; bases outside the gene matches: 14. Germline V gives CDR1 MDHEN, CDR2 SYDVKM. The CDR3 consists of 17 residues. This CDR3 is CASSPGLASGFTDTQYF. The DNA of the CDR3 is TGTGCCAGCAGCCCAGGACTAGCCTCAGGGTTTACAGATACGCAGTATTTT.

The chain carries TRBV4-1 and TRBJ1-4; no clear D gene. Trimming stripped 1 base from V and 8 bases from J, with 20 bases between. Germline CDR1 and CDR2: MGHRA and YSYEKL. The CDR3 has 17 amino acids. As DNA, the CDR3 is TGCGCCAGCAGCCAAGCTGGTGATTTTTGGCTTCGAGAAAAACTGTTTTTT. Its protein is CASSQAGDFWLREKLFF.